Given below is one T cell receptor (beta chain) in context. TCRdb keeps only in-frame clones here, not all; method: immunoSEQ multiplex PCR. The table records approximately 440,000 clones, around 89% of them present only once. This entry belongs to a study of blood T cell repertoires in COVID-19. Study details: Material from acute and convalescent COVID-19 was sourced from the United States, Italy and Spain. The analysed material was cDNA or gDNA that came from T cells, B-cell-depleted T cells, or PBMCs.

CDR3 length equals 11 residues. Germline V gives CDR1 DFQATT, CDR2 SNEGSKA (reference sequence). V is TRBV20-1 and J is TRBJ1-1, with D unresolved. Sample: peripheral blood. This clonotype was obtained from a woman aged 45-65 years with COVID-19, enrolled during active disease. The CDR3 DNA sequence: TGCAGGGGAGATAGCAACACTGAAGCTTTCTTT. Protein: CRGDSNTEAFF.